The 26 T cell receptor beta chains reported below all come from one sample, sequenced in a study of blood T cell repertoires in COVID-19. Sequenced by immunoSEQ multiplex PCR; TCRdb stores in-frame clones only, minus some. The sample has hundreds of thousands of clones, around 89% seen once. The sequencing input was peripheral blood. These receptors all stem from a woman between 25 and 40 years old who had recovered from COVID-19.

J is TRBJ1-4 and V is TRBV30; a possible D gene is TRBD1 (5 bases). Germline V lookup: CDR1 GTSNPN, CDR2 SVGIG (reference sequence). This CDR3 region has 15 residues. The germline V and J ends were trimmed by 2 bases and 3 bases, with 13 bases remaining between them. The CDR3 region has the DNA TGTGCCTGGAGTCCTCCCTGGGGGGCTAATGAAAAACTGTTTTTT. Translation: CAWSPPWGANEKLFF.

The chain is built from TRBV9 and TRBJ1-5, with TRBD1 as a possible D gene (5 bases). V lost 0 bases to trimming and J lost 3 bases, with 19 bases between them. The CDR3 length is 18 residues. Per germline, CDR1 SGDLS and CDR2 YYNGEE. CDR3 DNA sequence: TGTGCCAGCAGCGTAGTCAGGAGGGACGAAGTTAACAATCAGCCCCAGCATTTT. Its translation is CASSVVRRDEVNNQPQHF.

The chain has TRBV7-9 and TRBJ1-4; no firm D call. Trimming took off 4 bases at V and 0 bases at J, with 9 bases between the two ends. Per the germline V gene, CDR1 is SEHNR and CDR2 is FQNEAQ (reference sequence). This CDR3 spans 15 amino acids. CDR3 protein: CASSSELATNEKLFF. The CDR3 DNA follows: TGTGCCAGCAGCTCCGAGCTTGCAACTAATGAAAAACTGTTTTTT.

V is TRBV7-8 and J is TRBJ2-2; D is perhaps TRBD1 (5 bases). This CDR3 comprises 16 residues. In germline, CDR1 is SGHVS, CDR2 FQNEAQ. Deletions cut 3 bases from V and 3 bases from J, with 14 bases between. The CDR3: CASSFQRPGYTGELFF. Written as DNA, the CDR3 is TGTGCCAGCAGCTTCCAACGGCCAGGGTACACCGGGGAGCTGTTTTTT.

This sequence joins TRBV27 and TRBJ2-1; 9 bases line up with TRBD2. CDR3 length: 15 amino acids. V lost 3 bases to trimming and J lost 5 bases; unmatched junction nucleotides: 5. Germline CDR1 reads MNHEY; CDR2 reads SMNVEV (reference sequence). CDR3 sequence (DNA): TGTGCCAGCAGTTTCCCGGGACTAGCTCACAATGAGCAGTTCTTC. Its translation is CASSFPGLAHNEQFF.

V is TRBV5-6 and J is TRBJ1-6; TRBD1 matches at 8 bases. J was trimmed by 9 bases and V by 4 bases; bases with no gene match: 6. CDR1 and CDR2 from the germline V gene are SGHDT and YYEEEE. This CDR3 is 14 amino acids long. CDR3 nucleotide sequence: TGTGCCAGCAGCCGGGACAGGTTAAGTTCACCCCTCCACTTT. Its translation is CASSRDRLSSPLHF.

The V and J genes are TRBV7-9 and TRBJ1-1; D might be TRBD1 (5 bases). Trimming pared 6 bases from V and 5 bases from J, leaving 13 bases between. There are 13 residues in the CDR3. CDR1 is SEHNR, CDR2 FQNEAQ, per germline (reference sequence). CDR3 in DNA: TGTGCCAGCAGGACAAAGGGGTGGACTGAAGCTTTCTTT. Amino acids: CASRTKGWTEAFF.

J is TRBJ1-4 and V is TRBV18; 10 nucleotides match TRBD1. CDR1 and CDR2 (germline): KGHSH, LQKENI. The CDR3 contains 20 residues. The J segment lost 7 bases and the V segment lost 3 bases, leaving 20 bases of the junction unmatched. The CDR3 region is CASSPAQYGTGAAPGEKLFF. Here the CDR3 DNA reads TGTGCCAGCTCACCCGCGCAATATGGGACAGGGGCCGCCCCGGGTGAAAAACTGTTTTTT.

The chain is built from TRBV10-2 and TRBJ2-1; 10 nucleotides match TRBD2. The CDR3 is 16 amino acids. Germline V gene lookup returns CDR1 WSHSY and CDR2 SAAADI. V shed 0 bases and J 14 bases; nucleotides not matched to a gene: 13. The CDR3: CASSESGLAGVTREFF. CDR3 nucleotides: TGCGCCAGCAGTGAGTCGGGCCTAGCGGGGGTTACCCGGGAGTTCTTC.

This chain connects TRBV5-1 to TRBJ2-5; D possibly corresponds to TRBD2 (5 bases). From germline, CDR1 is SGHRS and CDR2 YFSETQ. The V and J ends lost 4 bases and 2 bases respectively, with 12 bases between them. The CDR3 consists of 14 residues. Here the CDR3 DNA reads TGCGCCAGCAGCCCCGGAGGTGGTCAAGAGACCCAGTACTTC. Amino acid sequence: CASSPGGGQETQYF.

The count of this clone is one. The rearrangement joins TRBV19 to TRBJ1-1, with a weak D call TRBD1 (6 bases). Looked up from germline, CDR1 is LNHDA and CDR2 is SQIVND (reference sequence). V lost 2 bases to trimming and J lost 9 bases, with 19 bases between them. The CDR3 is made up of 15 amino acids. CDR3 sequence: CASSILKVGGDKAFF. The CDR3 DNA sequence: TGTGCCAGTAGTATACTAAAGGTAGGGGGTGACAAAGCTTTCTTT.

This chain links TRBV2 with TRBJ1-2; D is unresolved. V gave up 4 bases and J gave up 3 bases, with 15 bases separating them. The CDR3 totals 15 residues. The germline V gene encodes CDR1 SNHLY and CDR2 FYNNEI. The CDR3 DNA reads as TGTGCCAGCAGTGTGAGGCAGGACTCGGACTATGGCTACACCTTC. Translation gives CASSVRQDSDYGYTF.

V gene TRBV10-3 combines with J gene TRBJ2-3; a possible D gene is TRBD1 (5 bases). CDR3 length: 14 amino acids. The V and J ends lost 10 bases and 5 bases respectively, with 19 bases between them. Germline lookup yields CDR1 ENHRY and CDR2 SYGVKD. In nucleotides, the CDR3 is TGTGCCAGCAGGCAGGCAGGGCCAATAGATACGCAGTATTTT. This sequence encodes CASRQAGPIDTQYF.

The V gene is TRBV6-5, the J gene TRBJ1-2; TRBD1 aligns across 7 bases. The germline V gene has CDR1 MNHEY and CDR2 SVGAGI. CDR3 length equals 14 residues. V was clipped by 6 bases and J by 4 bases; unmatched bases: 8. The CDR3 here is CASRSPRTGYGYTF. The CDR3 nucleotides read TGTGCCAGCAGGTCCCCCCGGACAGGCTATGGCTACACCTTC.

A single count supports this clone. This chain uses TRBV7-2 with TRBJ2-3; 8 bases match TRBD2. CDR1 and CDR2 from the germline V gene are SGHTA and FQGNSA. The ends lost 3 bases at V and 2 bases at J; junction bases unmatched: 4. CDR3 length: 15 residues. For the CDR3, the DNA is TGTGCCAGCAGCTTTAGCGGGGAACCCACAGATACGCAGTATTTT. As protein: CASSFSGEPTDTQYF.

V is TRBV5-1 and J is TRBJ1-1; no clear D gene. CDR3 length: 14 residues. Germline V CDR1 and CDR2: SGHRS, YFSETQ. Trimming stripped 4 bases from V and 5 bases from J, with 15 bases between. DNA for the CDR3: TGCGCCAGCAGCGCACGACAACTTGAGACTGAAGCTTTCTTT. Its protein product is CASSARQLETEAFF.

This clone was recorded only once. The CDR3 region has the DNA TGTGCCAGTGGGACAGCTTACAATGAGCAGTTCTTC. This translates into CASGTAYNEQFF. The chain couples TRBV6-6 to TRBJ2-1; 7 nucleotides line up with TRBD1. V was pared by 9 bases and J by 4 bases, with 3 bases of the junction left unmatched. This CDR3 spans 12 amino acids. CDR1 and CDR2 (germline): MNHNY, SVGAGI (reference sequence).

The rearrangement links TRBV28 to TRBJ1-1; 9 bases agree with TRBD1. The trim removed 6 bases at V and 5 bases at J, leaving 10 bases unmatched. The germline V gene encodes CDR1 MDHEN and CDR2 SYDVKM. The CDR3 length is 15 residues. The CDR3 coding sequence is TGTGCCAGCAGACAGAACAGGGGGCTGTGGACTGAAGCTTTCTTT. It yields the protein CASRQNRGLWTEAFF.

This sequence joins TRBV27 and TRBJ1-1; D gene ambiguous. Germline V gives CDR1 MNHEY, CDR2 SMNVEV (reference sequence). The V gene lost 6 bases and the J gene lost 2 bases, with 10 bases spanning the gap. CDR3 length: 13 residues. This CDR3 is CASRRTGNTEAFF. DNA for the CDR3: TGTGCCAGCAGGAGGACGGGAAACACTGAAGCTTTCTTT.

The chain uses TRBV7-2 and TRBJ1-2; TRBD1 agrees at 8 bases. The V gene end was trimmed by 2 bases and the J gene end by 3 bases; junction bases not matched to a gene: 8. Germline values: CDR1 SGHTA, CDR2 FQGNSA. There are 16 residues in the CDR3. In nucleotides, the CDR3 is TGTGCCAGCAGCTTATTCAATTCAGGGGGCTACTATGGCTACACCTTC. Translated, it gives CASSLFNSGGYYGYTF.

This clone was detected only once. The chain combines TRBV12-3 or TRBV12-4 with TRBJ2-5; 9 positions match TRBD1. This CDR3 spans 13 amino acids. V lost 7 bases, J lost 3 bases, and 3 bases stayed unmatched. Here the CDR3 DNA reads TGTGCCAGCACCCGGGACAGGGAAGAGACCCAGTACTTC. This codes for CASTRDREETQYF.

This chain joins TRBV3-1 (or the pseudogene TRBV3-2) and TRBJ2-3, with TRBD2 matching 10 bases. Germline V gene data show CDR1 as LGHDT and CDR2 as YNNKEL (reference sequence). Germline trimming cut 5 bases from V and 5 bases from J; bases unmatched to any gene: 10. The CDR3 has 16 amino acids. This CDR3 reads CASSNPSSGGEDTQYF. CDR3 sequence (DNA): TGTGCCAGCAGCAATCCCTCCAGCGGGGGGGAAGATACGCAGTATTTT.

V is TRBV28 and J is TRBJ2-7; maybe TRBD1 (5 bases). Trimming stripped 4 bases from V and 3 bases from J, with 10 bases between. The CDR3 sequence is 13 residues long. The germline V gene has CDR1 MDHEN and CDR2 SYDVKM. For the CDR3, the DNA is TGTGCCAGCAGTTCCGGACAAGACTACGAGCAGTACTTC. Its translation is CASSSGQDYEQYF.

V gene TRBV7-9 combines with J gene TRBJ1-2; a weak D match, TRBD1 (6 bases). CDR1 SEHNR and CDR2 FQNEAQ come from the germline V gene (reference sequence). The CDR3 runs 16 residues. V was cut by 1 base and J by 0 bases, with 12 bases left in between. Here the CDR3 DNA reads TGTGCCAGCAGCTTAGGGAGGACAGCCTCTAACTATGGCTACACCTTC. Translation gives CASSLGRTASNYGYTF.

The chain employs TRBV5-1 and TRBJ2-5; TRBD1 matches at 8 bases. V lost 4 bases and J lost 4; bases outside the gene matches: 9. CDR3 size: 15 residues. Germline V gives CDR1 SGHRS, CDR2 YFSETQ. CDR3 sequence reads: CASSATGALRETQYF. Written as DNA, the CDR3 is TGCGCCAGCAGCGCGACAGGGGCTCTTCGAGAGACCCAGTACTTC.

This clone has a handful of counts. CDR3 sequence (DNA): TGTGCAAGTCGCCCCCGGGGGAAAACTCGGGGCAATCAGCCCCAGCATTTT. Translation gives CASRPRGKTRGNQPQHF. V usage is TRBV12-2 and J usage is TRBJ1-5. TRBV12-2 is labeled a pseudogene. This CDR3 spans 17 amino acids.